These T cell receptor beta chains were read from a single sample in a study of T cells in localized non-small cell lung cancer. Generated by immunoSEQ multiplex PCR, the TCRdb table keeps only in-frame clones and is missing some. The data show around 92,000 clones, roughly 93% seen once. Sequencing used PBMCs, obtained before any cancer treatment. The receptors derive from a woman aged 35 to 70 with stage II squamous cell lung carcinoma. The CDR3 runs from the conserved cysteine through the conserved F or W. A D gene is named only where the DNA matches it firmly. Clone size appears in some rows only: once, few, many, or a class for an expanded clone.

clone_size,j_call,d_call,v_call,cdr3_nt,cdr3_aa
few,TRBJ2-7,TRBD1,TRBV2,TGTGCCAGCAATCGGGACAGGGAGTACGAGCAGTACTTC,CASNRDREYEQYF
few,TRBJ2-3,NA,TRBV19,TGTGCCAGTAAGATGGGACGGAGGAACACAGATACGCAGTATTTT,CASKMGRRNTDTQYF
NA,TRBJ2-7,NA,TRBV6-1,TGTGCCAGCAGGGGGAGGCAACCCACCTACGAGCAGTACTTC,CASRGRQPTYEQYF
NA,TRBJ2-7,NA,TRBV7-2,TGTGCCAGCAGCTTAGAGGGAACTGCCGCGGGCGAGCAGTACTTC,CASSLEGTAAGEQYF
NA,TRBJ2-2,TRBD2,TRBV7-8,TGTGCCAGCACACGGGAGGCCGGGGAGCTGTTTTTT,CASTREAGELFF
NA,TRBJ2-1,NA,TRBV15,TGTGCCACCAGCAGTCGAAGAAGTATCAATGAGCAGTTCTTC,CATSSRRSINEQFF
NA,TRBJ2-3,TRBD1,TRBV4-1,TGCGCCAGCAGCCAAGTTACAGGGGCCACAGATACGCAGTATTTT,CASSQVTGATDTQYF
NA,TRBJ1-1,TRBD1,TRBV19,TGTGCCACGCACAGGGGGATTGGCACTGAAGCTTTCTTT,CATHRGIGTEAFF
NA,TRBJ2-5,TRBD1,TRBV5-1,TGCGCCAGCAGCCTCGGGACAGGGCTGGAGACCCAGTACTTC,CASSLGTGLETQYF
NA,TRBJ2-1,NA,TRBV2,TGTGCCAGCAGTGATTCGGAGTACAATGAGCAGTTCTTC,CASSDSEYNEQFF
NA,TRBJ2-7,NA,TRBV5-1,TGCGCCAGCAGCTTGGCCCTCGGGAGTACAGGCGAGCAGTACTTC,CASSLALGSTGEQYF
NA,TRBJ2-7,NA,TRBV7-2,TGTGCCAGCAGCTTTTATGGCGGAGAATACGAGCAGTACTTC,CASSFYGGEYEQYF
NA,TRBJ1-2,NA,TRBV18,TGTGCCAGCTCACCACTTGGACAGCCGTACCCTAGGGGCTACACCTTC,CASSPLGQPYPRGYTF
few,TRBJ1-1,TRBD1,TRBV7-9,TGTGCCAGCAAGGACAGGGGGGACACTGAAGCTTTCTTT,CASKDRGDTEAFF
NA,TRBJ2-7,NA,TRBV30,TGTGCCTGGGCCATAGGGGGGTCCTACGAGCAGTACTTC,CAWAIGGSYEQYF
NA,TRBJ2-7,NA,TRBV4-2,TGTGCCAGCAGCCAAGATAGGGGCGGGAAGTACGAGCAGTACTTC,CASSQDRGGKYEQYF
NA,TRBJ1-1,NA,TRBV9,TGTGCCAGCAGCATAACAGGGAGCACTGAAGCTTTCTTT,CASSITGSTEAFF
NA,TRBJ2-7,NA,TRBV5-1,TGCGCCAGCAGCTTGGTCGGGATCCACGAGCAGTACTTC,CASSLVGIHEQYF
once,TRBJ1-5,TRBD1,TRBV19,TGTGCCACTAATCCGGGACAGGATCATCAGCCCCAGCATTTT,CATNPGQDHQPQHF
NA,TRBJ2-1,TRBD1,TRBV7-8,TGTGCCAGCAGCAAGACAGGGAGCTCCTACAATGAGCAGTTCTTC,CASSKTGSSYNEQFF
NA,TRBJ1-1,TRBD1,TRBV5-1,TGCGCCAGCAGCAGGACAGGGTTGGTGAACACTGAAGCTTTCTTT,CASSRTGLVNTEAFF
few,TRBJ2-2,NA,TRBV11-2,TGTGCCAGCACTAACAGCGGGAACACCGGGGAGCTGTTTTTT,CASTNSGNTGELFF
NA,TRBJ1-1,NA,TRBV21-1,TGTGCCAGCAGCAAGGGGGGGAGCGCTGAAGCTTTCTTT,CASSKGGSAEAFF
NA,TRBJ2-2,TRBD2,TRBV19,TGTGCCAGTAGTACGGGACTAGCTCTCTTCCGGGAGCTGTTTTTT,CASSTGLALFRELFF
NA,TRBJ1-2,NA,TRBV11-2,TGTGCCAGCAGCTTAGATCGGTCCAGGGGCGGCTATGGCTACACCTTC,CASSLDRSRGGYGYTF
NA,TRBJ1-1,NA,TRBV7-6,TGTGCCAGCAGCTTAGAGGCGGGGAGCACTGAAGCTTTCTTT,CASSLEAGSTEAFF
NA,TRBJ1-2,NA,TRBV30,TGTGCCTGGGCCGCACGGACGCCGGGAGGCTACACCTTC,CAWAARTPGGYTF
NA,TRBJ2-7,NA,TRBV19,TGTGCCAGTAGTGTTACTCGGGCCTACGAGCAGTACTTC,CASSVTRAYEQYF
few,TRBJ1-1,NA,TRBV6-5,TGTGCCAGCAGCCTCCTCGGGGGGACCCATGGGGCTTTCTTT,CASSLLGGTHGAFF
once,TRBJ1-1,NA,TRBV5-1,TGCGCCAGCAGCTCGACAGGCGACACTGAAGCTTTCTTT,CASSSTGDTEAFF